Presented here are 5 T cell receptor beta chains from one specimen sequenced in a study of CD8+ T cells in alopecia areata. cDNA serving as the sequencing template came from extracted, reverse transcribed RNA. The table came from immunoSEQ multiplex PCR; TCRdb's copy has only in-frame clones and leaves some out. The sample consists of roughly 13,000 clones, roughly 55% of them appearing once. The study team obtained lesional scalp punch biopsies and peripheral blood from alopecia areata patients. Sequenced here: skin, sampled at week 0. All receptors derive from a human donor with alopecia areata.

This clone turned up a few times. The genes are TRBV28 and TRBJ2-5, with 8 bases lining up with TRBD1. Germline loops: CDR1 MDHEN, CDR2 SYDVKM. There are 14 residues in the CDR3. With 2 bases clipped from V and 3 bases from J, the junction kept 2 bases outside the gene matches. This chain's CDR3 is CASSLGQGEETQYF. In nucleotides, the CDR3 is TGTGCCAGCAGTTTAGGACAGGGCGAAGAGACCCAGTACTTC.

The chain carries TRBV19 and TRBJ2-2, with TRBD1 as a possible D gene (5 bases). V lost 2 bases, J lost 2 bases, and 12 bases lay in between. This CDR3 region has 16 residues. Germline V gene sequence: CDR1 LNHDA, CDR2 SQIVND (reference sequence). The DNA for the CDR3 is TGTGCCAGTAGTATATATAGGCAGGGAAACACCGGGGAGCTGTTTTTT. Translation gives CASSIYRQGNTGELFF.

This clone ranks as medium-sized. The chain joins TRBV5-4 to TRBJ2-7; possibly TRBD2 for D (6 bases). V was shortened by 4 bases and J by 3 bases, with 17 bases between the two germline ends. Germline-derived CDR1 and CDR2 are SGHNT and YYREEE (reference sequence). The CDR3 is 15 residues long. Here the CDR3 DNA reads TGTGCCAGCAGCGAAAGTGGGAGGCCCTTCTACGAGCAGTACTTC. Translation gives CASSESGRPFYEQYF.

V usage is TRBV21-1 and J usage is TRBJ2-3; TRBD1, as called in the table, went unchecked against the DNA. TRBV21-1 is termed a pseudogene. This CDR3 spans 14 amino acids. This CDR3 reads CASSKGSRTDTQYF. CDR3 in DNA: TGTGCCAGCAGCAAGGGCAGTCGGACAGATACGCAGTATTTT.

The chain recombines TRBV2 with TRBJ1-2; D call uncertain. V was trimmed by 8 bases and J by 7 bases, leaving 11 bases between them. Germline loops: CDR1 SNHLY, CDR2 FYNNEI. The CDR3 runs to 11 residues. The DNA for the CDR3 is TGTGCCAGCCATAGTTACCGTGGCTACACCTTC. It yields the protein CASHSYRGYTF.